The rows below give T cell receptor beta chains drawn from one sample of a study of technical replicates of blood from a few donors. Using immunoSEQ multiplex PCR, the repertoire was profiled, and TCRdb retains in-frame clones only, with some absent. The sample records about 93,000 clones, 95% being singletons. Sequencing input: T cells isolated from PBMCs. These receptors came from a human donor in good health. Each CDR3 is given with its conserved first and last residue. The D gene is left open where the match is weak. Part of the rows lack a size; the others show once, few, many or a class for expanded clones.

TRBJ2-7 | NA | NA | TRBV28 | CASSLRSYEQYF | TGTGCCAGCAGTTTGCGGAGTTACGAGCAGTACTTC
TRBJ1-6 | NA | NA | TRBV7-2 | CASSFDRYHSPLHF | TGTGCCAGCAGCTTTGACAGGTACCATTCACCCCTCCACTTT
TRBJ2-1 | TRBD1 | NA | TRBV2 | CASSDSRDRGYEQFF | TGTGCCAGCAGTGATAGTCGGGACAGGGGGTATGAGCAGTTCTTC
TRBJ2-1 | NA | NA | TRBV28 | CASSFDKRDSHNEQFF | TGTGCCAGCAGTTTTGACAAGAGGGACTCTCACAATGAGCAGTTCTTC
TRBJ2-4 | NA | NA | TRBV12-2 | CASRFPGTGGGIQYF | TGTGCAAGTCGCTTCCCCGGGACAGGTGGAGGCATTCAGTACTTC
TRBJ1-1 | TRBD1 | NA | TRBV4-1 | CASSKGQGVSEAFF | TGCGCCAGCAGCAAAGGACAGGGCGTAAGTGAAGCTTTCTTT
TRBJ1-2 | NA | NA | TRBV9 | CASSVGIDRFLANYGYTF | TGTGCCAGCAGCGTAGGTATCGACAGATTTTTAGCTAACTATGGCTACACCTTC
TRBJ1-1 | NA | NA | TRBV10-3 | CANEGIYTEAFF | TGTGCGAATGAGGGAATTTATACTGAAGCTTTCTTT
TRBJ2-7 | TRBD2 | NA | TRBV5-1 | CASSGALAATYEQYF | TGCGCCAGCAGCGGGGCCCTAGCGGCAACCTACGAGCAGTACTTC
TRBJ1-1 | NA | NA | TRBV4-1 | CASSQIGGRYTEAFF | TGCGCCAGCAGCCAAATAGGGGGACGGTACACTGAAGCTTTCTTT
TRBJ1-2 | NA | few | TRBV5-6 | CASSTDSLYDYGYTF | TGTGCCAGCAGCACGGACAGCCTATACGACTATGGCTACACCTTC
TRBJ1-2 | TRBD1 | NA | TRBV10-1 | CASSYLRDRGPDGYTF | TGCGCCAGCAGTTATCTACGGGACAGGGGGCCGGATGGCTACACCTTC
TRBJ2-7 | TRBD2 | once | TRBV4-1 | CASSQAGSGRGSYEQYF | TGCGCCAGCAGCCAAGCGGGAAGCGGGAGAGGGTCCTACGAGCAGTACTTC
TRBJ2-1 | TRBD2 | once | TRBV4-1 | CASSQGLADVDEQFF | TGCGCCAGCAGCCAAGGACTAGCTGATGTTGATGAGCAGTTCTTC
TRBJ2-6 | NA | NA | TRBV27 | CASSLLGGAQGANVLTF | TGTGCCAGCAGTTTATTGGGAGGTGCTCAGGGGGCCAACGTCCTGACTTTC
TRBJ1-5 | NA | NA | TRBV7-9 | CASSLGTYSNQPQHF | TGTGCCAGCAGCTTAGGAACCTATAGCAATCAGCCCCAGCATTTT
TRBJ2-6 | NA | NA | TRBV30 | CAWRRGLRDSGANVLTF | TGTGCCTGGAGGCGGGGTTTAAGAGACTCTGGGGCCAACGTCCTGACTTTC
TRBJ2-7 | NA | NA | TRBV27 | CASSGPLYAYEQYF | TGTGCCAGCAGTGGTCCCCTATACGCCTACGAGCAGTACTTC
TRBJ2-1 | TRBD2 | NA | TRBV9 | CASSAGLASYNEQFF | TGTGCCAGCAGCGCGGGACTAGCATCCTACAATGAGCAGTTCTTC
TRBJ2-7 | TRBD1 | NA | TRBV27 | CASSPDRGLYEQYF | TGTGCCAGCAGTCCAGACAGGGGCCTTTACGAGCAGTACTTC
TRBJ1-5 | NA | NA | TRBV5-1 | CASSLEAGQPQHF | TGCGCCAGCAGCTTGGAGGCAGGGCAGCCCCAGCATTTT
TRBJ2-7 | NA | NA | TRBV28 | CASSFSPMAYEQYF | TGTGCCAGCAGTTTCTCCCCTATGGCCTACGAGCAGTACTTC
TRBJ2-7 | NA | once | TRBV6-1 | CASRKPGTLTYEQYF | TGTGCCAGCAGAAAACCCGGGACTCTCACCTACGAGCAGTACTTC
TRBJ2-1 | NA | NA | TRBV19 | CATSDFGRGTEFF | NA
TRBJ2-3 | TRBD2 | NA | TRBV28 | CASSLYGRASDTQYF | TGTGCCAGCAGTTTATACGGGAGGGCGTCAGATACGCAGTATTTT
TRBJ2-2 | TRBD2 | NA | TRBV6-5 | CATSTSGSGWGELFF | TGTGCCACTTCGACTAGCGGGAGCGGGTGGGGGGAGCTGTTTTTT
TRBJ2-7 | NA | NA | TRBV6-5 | CASSRDQHEQYF | TGTGCCAGCAGTCGGGATCAACACGAGCAGTACTTC
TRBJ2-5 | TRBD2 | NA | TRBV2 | CASSVAGVETQYF | TGTGCCAGCAGTGTTGCGGGGGTGGAGACCCAGTACTTC
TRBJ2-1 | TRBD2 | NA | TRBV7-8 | CASSLSNGRAVSYNEQFF | TGTGCCAGCAGCTTAAGCAACGGGAGGGCGGTCTCCTACAATGAGCAGTTCTTC
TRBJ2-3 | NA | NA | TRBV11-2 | CASSLAGSSTDTQYF | TGTGCCAGCAGCTTAGCCGGGTCTAGCACAGATACGCAGTATTTT
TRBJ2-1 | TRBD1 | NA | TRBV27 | CASSSPGTDNEQFF | TGTGCCAGCAGTTCCCCTGGGACAGACAATGAGCAGTTCTTC
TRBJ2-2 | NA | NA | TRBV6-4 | CASRAGALAGELFF | TGTGCCAGCAGGGCTGGGGCCCTGGCCGGGGAGCTGTTTTTT
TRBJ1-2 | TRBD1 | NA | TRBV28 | CASSLGQEGYTF | TGTGCCAGCAGTTTAGGACAGGAGGGCTACACCTTC
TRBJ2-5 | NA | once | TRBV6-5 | CASSYSPSGETQYF | TGTGCCAGCAGTTACTCCCCCTCGGGAGAGACCCAGTACTTC
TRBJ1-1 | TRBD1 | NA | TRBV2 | CASMTGRSNTEAFF | TGTGCCAGCATGACAGGGAGAAGCAACACTGAAGCTTTCTTT
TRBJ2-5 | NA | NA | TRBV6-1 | CASTGQPQETQYF | TGTGCCAGCACAGGACAGCCTCAAGAGACCCAGTACTTC
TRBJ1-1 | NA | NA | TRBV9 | CASQAPGVGRVNTEAFF | TGTGCCAGCCAAGCACCAGGGGTCGGGAGGGTGAACACTGAAGCTTTCTTT
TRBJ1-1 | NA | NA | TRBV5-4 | CASSLAGGNTEAFF | TGTGCCAGCAGCTTGGCCGGAGGGAACACTGAAGCTTTCTTT
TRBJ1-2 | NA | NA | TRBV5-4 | CASRSDGSGRGYTF | TGTGCCAGCAGGTCGGACGGAAGCGGTCGTGGCTACACCTTC
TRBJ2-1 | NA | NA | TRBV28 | CASSSRDIFAGIYNEQFF | TGTGCCAGCAGTTCCCGCGACATTTTCGCGGGGATATACAATGAGCAGTTCTTC
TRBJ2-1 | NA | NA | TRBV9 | CASSVGLDSYNEQFF | TGTGCCAGCAGCGTAGGGCTAGACTCCTACAATGAGCAGTTCTTC
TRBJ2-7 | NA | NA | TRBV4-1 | CASSQGANYEQYF | TGCGCCAGCAGCCAGGGGGCTAATTACGAGCAGTACTTC
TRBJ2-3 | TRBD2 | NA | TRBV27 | CASSSTSGRQFLDTQYF | TGTGCCAGCAGTTCTACTAGCGGGAGGCAATTCTTGGATACGCAGTATTTT
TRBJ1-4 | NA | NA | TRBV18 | CASSPPGRDEKLFF | TGTGCCAGCTCACCCCCCGGGAGGGACGAAAAACTGTTTTTT
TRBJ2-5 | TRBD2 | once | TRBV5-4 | CASSQGLSGSGETQYF | TGTGCCAGCAGCCAAGGCCTTAGCGGGAGTGGGGAGACCCAGTACTTC
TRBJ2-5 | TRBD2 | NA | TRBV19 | CASGIPGLGVTQYF | TGTGCCAGTGGGATCCCGGGACTAGGGGTCACCCAGTACTTC
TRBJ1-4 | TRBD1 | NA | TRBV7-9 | CASTGGQGTGGNEKLFF | TGTGCCAGCACCGGGGGACAGGGAACCGGCGGGAATGAAAAACTGTTTTTT
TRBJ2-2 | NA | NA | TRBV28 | CASSRDIRPGELFF | TGTGCCAGCAGCCGGGACATCCGGCCCGGGGAGCTGTTTTTT
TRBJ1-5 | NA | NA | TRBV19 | CASSISHLQPQHF | TGTGCCAGTAGTATTAGTCACCTTCAGCCCCAGCATTTT
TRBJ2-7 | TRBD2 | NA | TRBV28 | CASSTLAGGWEQYF | TGTGCCAGCAGTACTCTAGCGGGAGGATGGGAGCAGTACTTC
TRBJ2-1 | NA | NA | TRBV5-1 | CASSLATSPEQFF | TGCGCCAGCAGCTTGGCGACTAGTCCTGAGCAGTTCTTC
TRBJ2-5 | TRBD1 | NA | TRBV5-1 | CASSPGQVSLLQETQYF | TGCGCCAGCAGCCCGGGACAGGTGTCGCTCCTCCAAGAGACCCAGTACTTC
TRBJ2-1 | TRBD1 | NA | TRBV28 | CASSTGGNPYNEQFF | TGTGCCAGCAGTACAGGGGGCAATCCCTACAATGAGCAGTTCTTC
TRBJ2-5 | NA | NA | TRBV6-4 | CARPRQYQETQYF | TGTGCCAGACCGCGACAGTACCAAGAGACCCAGTACTTC
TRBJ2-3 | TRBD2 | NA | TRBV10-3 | CAISLAGAKDTQYF | TGTGCCATCAGCCTAGCGGGAGCTAAAGATACGCAGTATTTT
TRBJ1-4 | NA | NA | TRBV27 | CASSSVGKLFF | TGTGCCAGCAGTTCCGTCGGAAAACTGTTTTTT
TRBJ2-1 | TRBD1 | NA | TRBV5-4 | CASSLGQGVSQFF | TGTGCCAGCAGCTTGGGTCAGGGGGTGAGTCAGTTCTTC